This passage covers 29 T cell receptor beta chains from one sample sequenced in a study of T cells in tuberculosis. This table comes from immunoSEQ multiplex PCR, and its TCRdb copy is limited to in-frame clones, with some not included. Among about 35,000 clones listed, approximately 90% were seen once. The time point denotes: new active TB diagnosis, blood taken before or within 7 days of starting treatment. Specimen: PBMCs, collected at tuberculosis diagnosis. All receptors come from an adult with tuberculosis. Some clones in this sample may be carry-over from other donors' samples.

V and J are TRBV19 and TRBJ1-1, with D unclear. CDR1 and CDR2 (germline): LNHDA, SQIVND (reference sequence). Trimming took 5 bases from V and 1 from J, leaving 8 bases between them. The CDR3 loop spans 13 amino acids. This CDR3 is CASSATANTEAFF. Here the CDR3 DNA reads TGTGCCAGTAGTGCAACAGCGAACACTGAAGCTTTCTTT. The full variable domain, completed using reference TRBV19 and TRBJ1-1, is DGGITQSPKYLFRKEGQNVTLSCEQNLNHDAMYWYRQDPGQGLRLIYYSQIVNDFQKGDIAEGYSVSREKKESFPLTVTSAQKNPTAFYLCASSATANTEAFFGQGTRLTVV.

DNA for the CDR3: TGTGCCAGCAGCTTAGTCAGGGGACCCGGGGAGCTGTTTTTT. This codes for CASSLVRGPGELFF. The chain uses TRBV7-2 and TRBJ2-2, with D possibly TRBD1 on 6 matching bases. Trimming stripped 1 base from V and 6 bases from J, with 9 bases between. CDR1 and CDR2 from the germline V gene are SGHTA and FQGNSA. The CDR3 is made up of 14 amino acids.

The rearrangement links TRBV5-1 to TRBJ1-1; tentatively, D is TRBD1 (6 bases). Germline values: CDR1 SGHRS, CDR2 YFSETQ. CDR3 length: 11 residues. V shed 2 bases and J shed 7 bases, with 6 bases lying between them. The CDR3 region is CASSLGGEAFF. DNA of the CDR3: TGCGCCAGCAGCTTAGGGGGTGAAGCTTTCTTT.

This chain joins TRBV12-1 and TRBJ2-2; whether TRBD2, the table's D call, matches the DNA was not checked. TRBV12-1 is labeled a pseudogene. The CDR3 runs 19 residues. This chain's CDR3 is CASSFHTSGESRNTGELFF. The CDR3 DNA reads as TGTGCCAGCAGCTTTCATACTAGCGGGGAGAGTAGGAACACCGGGGAGCTGTTTTTT.

This clone came up a few times. The genes are TRBV30 and TRBJ1-6; D unclear. Trimming took off 0 bases at V and 12 bases at J, with 18 bases between the two ends. The germline V gene encodes CDR1 GTSNPN and CDR2 SVGIG (reference sequence). This CDR3 is built from 15 residues. CDR3 nucleotides: TGTGCCTGGAGTGTGCCCTCGGGGAATTCCAAACCCCTCCACTTT. The encoded protein is CAWSVPSGNSKPLHF.

The chain combines TRBV9 with TRBJ2-2; D unclear. The CDR3 runs 12 residues. V lost 0 bases, J lost 8 bases, and 5 bases lay in between. The germline gives CDR1 SGDLS, CDR2 YYNGEE. In nucleotides, the CDR3 is TGTGCCAGCAGCGTAGTCGGTGGGGAGCTGTTTTTT. Amino acid sequence: CASSVVGGELFF.

The V call is TRBV5-1, the J call TRBJ1-6; 10 positions agree with TRBD1. The CDR3 is 16 residues long. Germline V gene lookup returns CDR1 SGHRS and CDR2 YFSETQ. The V segment lost 1 base and the J segment 5 bases; nucleotides outside the gene matches: 3. The CDR3 region is CASSLTGQGNNSPLHF. For the CDR3, the DNA is TGCGCCAGCAGCTTGACGGGACAGGGGAATAATTCACCCCTCCACTTT.

The DNA for the CDR3 is TGTGCCAGCAGTGCCCCGGGACTAGCGGGTCCGGAGACCCAGTACTTC. Translation: CASSAPGLAGPETQYF. This rearrangement joins TRBV6-1 to TRBJ2-5; 12 positions agree with TRBD2. The J segment lost 5 bases and the V segment lost 4 bases, leaving 8 bases of the junction unmatched. The CDR3 covers 16 residues. Germline V lookup: CDR1 MNHNS, CDR2 SASEGT.

J is TRBJ1-1 and V is TRBV5-4, with D unclear. CDR3 size: 14 residues. The V and J ends lost 4 bases and 1 base respectively, with 11 bases between them. Germline values: CDR1 SGHNT, CDR2 YYREEE (reference sequence). The CDR3 DNA sequence: TGTGCCAGCAGCCCGGGTTCGGGGAACACTGAAGCTTTCTTT. Amino acids: CASSPGSGNTEAFF.

V and J are TRBV5-1 and TRBJ2-5, with D perhaps TRBD1 (5 bases). V was clipped by 0 bases and J by 3 bases, with 12 bases between them. The CDR3 totals 15 residues. Germline loops: CDR1 SGHRS, CDR2 YFSETQ. The CDR3, as DNA: TGCGCCAGCAGCTTGGGGTCGCAGGGTAAAGAGACCCAGTACTTC. Protein sequence: CASSLGSQGKETQYF.

The chain carries TRBV5-1 and TRBJ2-7; 7 nucleotides align to TRBD1. The germline CDR1 and CDR2 sequences are SGHRS and YFSETQ. The CDR3 contains 12 residues. Germline trimming cut 3 bases from V and 12 bases from J; bases unmatched to any gene: 9. CDR3 nucleotides: TGCGCCAGCAGCTCCGGACAGGCCCGGTGGTACTTC. As protein: CASSSGQARWYF.

This clone is a singleton in its sample. The chain uses TRBV14 and TRBJ2-4; maybe TRBD1 (6 bases). V lost 2 bases, J lost 16 bases, and 15 bases lay in between. CDR3 length: 12 residues. The germline CDR1 and CDR2 sequences are SGHDN and FVKESK. The CDR3 protein is CASSQPPGHLYF. The CDR3 bases are TGTGCCAGCAGCCAACCACCGGGACACCTATACTTC.

This chain connects TRBV19 to TRBJ1-2; D gene unclear. V lost 4 bases to trimming and J lost 1 base, with 10 bases between them. Germline V gene sequence: CDR1 LNHDA, CDR2 SQIVND (reference sequence). This CDR3 comprises 14 residues. CDR3 residues: CASSTWGGNYGYTF. CDR3 coding DNA: TGTGCCAGTAGTACCTGGGGAGGTAACTATGGCTACACCTTC.

The chain carries TRBV11-2 and TRBJ2-7; 7 bases are a match to TRBD2. Germline V gene data show CDR1 as SGHAT and CDR2 as FQNNGV. The V and J ends lost 5 bases and 3 bases, in that order; junction bases with no gene match: 7. The CDR3 is made up of 14 amino acids. Written as DNA, the CDR3 is TGTGCCAGCAGCCCCGGGACTAACCTCTACGAGCAGTACTTC. It specifies CASSPGTNLYEQYF.

This clone was observed a single time. The rearrangement joins TRBV29-1 to TRBJ1-1; D perhaps matches TRBD1 (5 bases). There are 15 residues in the CDR3. V was clipped by 6 bases and J by 0 bases, with 17 bases between them. Germline V gives CDR1 SQVTM, CDR2 ANQGSEA. The CDR3 sequence: CSVSAGVPLNTEAFF. As DNA, the CDR3 is TGCAGCGTCTCGGCGGGGGTCCCCCTGAACACTGAAGCTTTCTTT.

V is TRBV15 and J is TRBJ1-3; unclear D gene. This CDR3 is built from 17 residues. V was pared by 0 bases and J by 0 bases, with 12 bases between. Germline V gives CDR1 LNHNV, CDR2 YYDKDF (reference sequence). The CDR3 sequence: CATSRDGFGYSGNTIYF. CDR3 coding DNA: TGTGCCACCAGCAGAGATGGGTTCGGGTACTCTGGAAACACCATATATTTT.

This rearrangement joins TRBV6-1 to TRBJ1-2; no clear D. The ends were cut back, 7 bases at V and 4 bases at J, with 13 bases in the middle. The CDR3 is 13 residues long. Germline-derived CDR1 and CDR2 are MNHNS and SASEGT. The chain's CDR3 is CASTVDEGYGYTF. CDR3 sequence (DNA): TGTGCCAGCACCGTGGACGAGGGCTATGGCTACACCTTC.

The chain recombines TRBV27 with TRBJ1-2; D is perhaps TRBD1 (6 bases). CDR3 length: 15 residues. The germline CDR1 and CDR2 sequences are MNHEY and SMNVEV (reference sequence). V was shortened by 5 bases and J by 8 bases, with 21 bases between the two germline ends. The CDR3: CASSPRQAHRPGYTF. The CDR3 DNA reads TGTGCCAGCAGTCCCCGACAGGCCCACCGCCCGGGCTACACCTTC.

This chain connects TRBV10-1 to TRBJ2-1; TRBD2 might be the D (6 bases). V was clipped by 3 bases and J by 13 bases, with 22 bases between them. Germline CDR1 is WNHNN and CDR2 is SYGVQD (reference sequence). The CDR3 is 15 amino acids. The CDR3 DNA sequence: TGCGCCAGCAGTGAAAATTATCCATCGGGACTCATACAGTTCTTC. Its protein product is CASSENYPSGLIQFF.

J is TRBJ2-7 and V is TRBV6-5; maybe TRBD2 (6 bases). The V gene's germline CDR1 is MNHEY and CDR2 SVGAGI. V lost 0 bases to trimming and J lost 7 bases, with 19 bases between them. This CDR3 is built from 16 residues. The CDR3 here is CASSYSIGGLTGEQYF. The CDR3, as DNA: TGTGCCAGCAGTTACTCGATCGGGGGACTGACTGGGGAGCAGTACTTC.

The rearrangement joins TRBV18 to TRBJ2-1, with 10 bases that match TRBD1. Germline V gene data show CDR1 as KGHSH and CDR2 as LQKENI. The CDR3 is 15 residues long. Trimming at V came to 4 bases and at J to 8 bases, leaving 8 bases not matched to a gene. The CDR3 protein is CASSRPGQGIHEQFF. CDR3 DNA sequence: TGTGCCAGCTCACGGCCGGGACAGGGGATCCATGAGCAGTTCTTC.

This chain links TRBV7-8 with TRBJ2-3; D is ambiguous. Trimming removed 3 bases from V and 0 bases from J, with 7 bases in between. Germline V gene data show CDR1 as SGHVS and CDR2 as FQNEAQ. CDR3 length equals 14 residues. CDR3 coding DNA: TGTGCCAGCAGCTTCCAGGAAAGCACAGATACGCAGTATTTT. Translation gives CASSFQESTDTQYF.

In DNA, the CDR3 is TGCGCCAGCAGGACAGGGGGAGGTAATGAAAAACTGTTTTTT. Translation: CASRTGGGNEKLFF. V and J are TRBV5-1 and TRBJ1-4; 9 bases map to TRBD1. Germline V lookup: CDR1 SGHRS, CDR2 YFSETQ. This CDR3 spans 14 amino acids. The V and J ends lost 5 bases and 4 bases, in that order; junction bases with no gene match: 3.

The J gene is TRBJ2-1, the V gene TRBV6-5, with D maybe TRBD2 (6 bases). This CDR3 contains 15 residues. Germline CDR1 MNHEY, CDR2 SVGAGI. V lost 7 bases and J 4 bases, leaving 17 bases between the germline ends. The CDR3 reads CASTPLLAGYNEQFF. The DNA for the CDR3 is TGTGCCAGCACCCCGCTACTAGCAGGTTACAATGAGCAGTTCTTC.

The chain couples TRBV27 to TRBJ1-1; 7 bases map to TRBD1. Germline CDR1 is MNHEY and CDR2 is SMNVEV (reference sequence). The CDR3 covers 17 residues. The junction had 14 bases not matched to a gene; V was cut back by 5 bases and J by 2 bases. CDR3 DNA sequence: TGTGCCAGCAGTCCCTCCGTGGGGCAGGGGGGCAACACTGAAGCTTTCTTT. This translates into CASSPSVGQGGNTEAFF.

This chain links TRBV5-1 with TRBJ2-7; 8 nucleotides agree with TRBD2. The V and J ends lost 2 bases and 3 bases, in that order; junction bases with no gene match: 4. The CDR3 sequence is 14 residues long. The germline CDR1 and CDR2 sequences are SGHRS and YFSETQ. CDR3 DNA sequence: TGCGCCAGCAGCTTAGGCGGGGGGCGCTACGAGCAGTACTTC. Protein product: CASSLGGGRYEQYF.

The V and J genes are TRBV9 and TRBJ2-5, with D unresolved. Trimming pared 4 bases from V and 5 bases from J, leaving 21 bases between. The germline V gene has CDR1 SGDLS and CDR2 YYNGEE. This CDR3 region has 16 residues. The CDR3 protein is CASSYQILGTGETQYF. In nucleotides, the CDR3 is TGTGCCAGCAGCTACCAGATCCTAGGCACCGGGGAGACCCAGTACTTC.

V is TRBV2 and J is TRBJ2-1; 11 positions match TRBD2. In germline, CDR1 is SNHLY, CDR2 FYNNEI. The CDR3 contains 14 residues. V trimming: 6 bases; J trimming: 7 bases; junction bases outside the gene matches: 5. CDR3 residues: CASRAGTSGNEQFF. The CDR3 coding sequence is TGTGCCAGCAGGGCCGGGACTAGCGGAAATGAGCAGTTCTTC.

This chain's CDR3 is CASSPQGSSYNSPLHF. CDR3 sequence (DNA): TGCGCCAGCAGCCCGCAGGGGAGCTCCTATAATTCACCCCTCCACTTT. The rearrangement uses TRBV5-1 and TRBJ1-6; D possibly corresponds to TRBD1 (6 bases). Germline CDR1 is SGHRS and CDR2 is YFSETQ. This CDR3 comprises 16 residues. V was clipped by 4 bases and J by 0 bases, with 11 bases between them.